This paragraph reports one T cell receptor beta chain. In germline, CDR1 is MNHEY, CDR2 SVGAGI. CDR3 size: 15 residues. Trimming took off 3 bases at V and 3 bases at J, with 15 bases between the two ends. The data originate from a study of T-cell reconstitution after alpha-beta-depleted transplantation in children. Unique molecular identifiers featured in how the TCRbeta library was prepared. TCRdb used MiXCR to reprocess the PCR reads, holding one entry per CDR3 protein. The data show 250,000 to 300,000 distinct CDR3 sequences, over 9% seen once. The rearrangement joins TRBV6-5 to TRBJ2-7, with D hard to call. This specimen consisted of PBMCs, obtained before TCRalphabeta/CD19-depleted stem cell transplant. This TCR was sampled from a boy in the first two years of life with acute myeloid leukemia, due to receive a stem cell transplant. DNA of the CDR3: TGTGCCAGCAGTTATCGGGCAGGAAGTAGCTACGAGCAGTACTTC. It translates to CASSYRAGSSYEQYF.